The sequence of this T cell receptor (beta chain) was determined in a study of blood T cell repertoires in COVID-19. Here immunoSEQ multiplex PCR was the method, and the copy in TCRdb shows in-frame clones only, minus some. This sample has approximately 30,000 clones, with about 83% found just once. The CDR3 is 15 residues long. Trimming stripped 1 base from V and 0 bases from J, with 7 bases between. Germline CDR1 and CDR2: SEHNR and FQNEAQ (reference sequence). V is TRBV7-9 and J is TRBJ1-3; no reliable D call. The clonotype originates from a human donor in a cohort sampled during active COVID-19. The sample was peripheral blood. The CDR3 DNA is TGTGCCAGCAGCTTAGAGCTTAACTCTGGAAACACCATATATTTT. It encodes CASSLELNSGNTIYF.